The 17 T cell receptor beta chains presented below share a single source sample, sequenced in a study of blood T cell repertoires in COVID-19. Clones were sequenced by immunoSEQ multiplex PCR, and TCRdb holds only the in-frame ones, with some missing. Of 130,000 or so clones in the sample, just over 85% were seen once. Sequenced: peripheral blood. These receptors originate from a woman in her fifties or sixties with acute or convalescent COVID-19.

The chain links TRBV19 to TRBJ2-7; the match to TRBD1 covers 9 bases. The CDR3 length is 14 residues. The J segment lost 5 bases and the V segment lost 8 bases, leaving 10 bases of the junction unmatched. Germline CDR1 reads LNHDA; CDR2 reads SQIVND (reference sequence). The CDR3 here is CASALRGQGNEQYF. As DNA, the CDR3 is TGTGCCAGTGCCTTACGGGGACAGGGAAACGAGCAGTACTTC.

This chain uses TRBV19 with TRBJ2-1; 10 bases line up with TRBD2. With 3 bases clipped from V and 5 bases from J, the junction kept 4 bases outside the gene matches. The CDR3 has 15 residues. Germline V gene sequence: CDR1 LNHDA, CDR2 SQIVND (reference sequence). CDR3 sequence (DNA): TGTGCCAGTAGTATTTACAGCGGGGGGGACAATGAGCAGTTCTTC. Translated: CASSIYSGGDNEQFF. The full variable domain, completed using reference TRBV19 and TRBJ2-1, is DGGITQSPKYLFRKEGQNVTLSCEQNLNHDAMYWYRQDPGQGLRLIYYSQIVNDFQKGDIAEGYSVSREKKESFPLTVTSAQKNPTAFYLCASSIYSGGDNEQFFGPGTRLTVL.

The V gene is TRBV9, the J gene TRBJ1-6, with TRBD1 identical over 7 bases. There are 15 residues in the CDR3. The V segment lost 3 bases and the J segment 5 bases; nucleotides outside the gene matches: 5. Germline loops: CDR1 SGDLS, CDR2 YYNGEE. CDR3 coding DNA: TGTGCCAGCAGCGCCCGCGACAGGGATAATTCACCCCTCCACTTT. Protein product: CASSARDRDNSPLHF.

The CDR3 is CASRDSQSTDTQYF. DNA of the CDR3: TGCGCCAGCCGGGACAGCCAATCCACAGATACGCAGTATTTT. This sequence joins TRBV5-1 and TRBJ2-3; 7 positions agree with TRBD1. The V and J ends lost 7 bases and 2 bases, in that order; junction bases with no gene match: 7. Looked up from germline, CDR1 is SGHRS and CDR2 is YFSETQ. The CDR3 consists of 14 residues.

The J gene is TRBJ2-2, the V gene TRBV3-1 (or the pseudogene TRBV3-2); a weak D match, TRBD1 (5 bases). The CDR3 totals 17 residues. CDR1 LGHDT and CDR2 YNNKEL come from the germline V gene (reference sequence). Trimming stripped 3 bases from V and 3 bases from J, with 17 bases between. CDR3 DNA: TGTGCCAGCAGCCAGGGTAGAGACAGCGATTACACCGGGGAGCTGTTTTTT. This sequence encodes CASSQGRDSDYTGELFF.

This chain joins TRBV7-2 and TRBJ2-5; perhaps TRBD2 as D (5 bases). The CDR3 loop spans 14 amino acids. Trimming took 5 bases from V and 2 from J, leaving 12 bases between them. The germline CDR1 and CDR2 sequences are SGHTA and FQGNSA. CDR3 protein: CASSRLLGQETQYF. The CDR3, as DNA: TGTGCCAGCAGCCGCCTACTAGGGCAAGAGACCCAGTACTTC.

The chain employs TRBV9 and TRBJ1-2; 8 nucleotides agree with TRBD1. The CDR3 extends over 13 amino acids. Germline CDR1 SGDLS, CDR2 YYNGEE. J lost 5 bases, V lost 4 bases, and 4 bases had no gene match. The DNA of the CDR3 is TGTGCCAGCAGCCCCTGGACAGGGTATGGCTACACCTTC. This encodes CASSPWTGYGYTF.

The chain joins TRBV6-5 to TRBJ1-4, with unresolved D. The CDR3 is 14 residues long. The germline V gene has CDR1 MNHEY and CDR2 SVGAGI. V was clipped by 7 bases and J by 15 bases, with 24 bases between them. The CDR3 sequence: CASTPARNRGPLFF. The CDR3, as DNA: TGTGCCAGCACCCCCGCCCGAAACCGGGGTCCATTGTTTTTT.

The chain is built from TRBV6-5 and TRBJ2-1; D not certain. The V and J ends lost 0 bases and 9 bases respectively, with 12 bases between them. The V gene's germline CDR1 is MNHEY and CDR2 SVGAGI. The length of the CDR3 is 14 residues. The CDR3 loop reads CASSYSNYGGEQFF. CDR3 sequence (DNA): TGTGCCAGCAGTTACTCCAACTACGGCGGTGAGCAGTTCTTC.

The chain links TRBV30 to TRBJ2-6, with 9 nucleotides matching TRBD2. Germline CDR1 is GTSNPN and CDR2 is SVGIG (reference sequence). The ends lost 0 bases at V and 0 bases at J; junction bases unmatched: 6. The CDR3 extends over 18 amino acids. CDR3 sequence (DNA): TGTGCCTGGAGTGTAGAGGCGGGGGGGCCCTCTGGGGCCAACGTCCTGACTTTC. Protein: CAWSVEAGGPSGANVLTF.

The chain joins TRBV13 to TRBJ2-6; the D gene is possibly TRBD2 (7 bases). Trimming cost V 4 bases and J 11 bases, with 18 bases left between them. This CDR3 is built from 15 residues. The germline CDR1 and CDR2 sequences are PRHDT and FYEKMQ (reference sequence). CDR3 sequence (DNA): TGTGCCAGCAGCTCAAGGGGGGGCGCTGGCCACGTCCTGACTTTC. Translating gives CASSSRGGAGHVLTF.

The chain recombines TRBV7-6 with TRBJ1-5, with D unclear. The V gene's germline CDR1 is SGHVS and CDR2 FNYEAQ. The CDR3 covers 16 residues. Trimming pared 1 base from V and 0 bases from J, leaving 10 bases between. The CDR3 region has the DNA TGTGCCAGCAGCTTAGGAACAGCCAATAGCAATCAGCCCCAGCATTTT. This translates into CASSLGTANSNQPQHF.

The chain has TRBV6-5 and TRBJ2-2, with 11 bases that match TRBD2. Germline V CDR1 and CDR2: MNHEY, SVGAGI. V shed 7 bases, J shed 3 bases, and the junction held 4 bases outside the gene matches. CDR3 length: 15 amino acids. CDR3 in amino acids: CASTSGGLDTGELFF. Here the CDR3 DNA reads TGTGCCAGCACTAGCGGGGGGCTAGACACCGGGGAGCTGTTTTTT.

The J gene is TRBJ1-1, the V gene TRBV5-1, with D perhaps TRBD1 (6 bases). Germline V CDR1 and CDR2: SGHRS, YFSETQ. Between the trimmed V and J ends, which lost 0 bases and 3 bases, there was a span of 15 bases. CDR3 size: 16 residues. The CDR3 region is CASSLAAAQGYTEAFF. The CDR3, as DNA: TGCGCCAGCAGCTTGGCGGCCGCCCAGGGGTACACTGAAGCTTTCTTT.

V gene TRBV30 combines with J gene TRBJ1-6; D gene ambiguous. Germline V gene sequence: CDR1 GTSNPN, CDR2 SVGIG (reference sequence). The CDR3 has 17 residues. Trimming took off 7 bases at V and 4 bases at J, with 23 bases between the two ends. The CDR3: CASTNGGAKSYNSPLHF. CDR3 DNA sequence: TGTGCCTCGACAAACGGAGGTGCGAAATCTTATAATTCACCCCTCCACTTT.

CDR3 nucleotides: TGTGCCAGCAGCCAACAGGGTGACCAAGAGACCCAGTACTTC. Its translation is CASSQQGDQETQYF. The genes are TRBV3-1 (or the pseudogene TRBV3-2) and TRBJ2-5; D might be TRBD1 (5 bases). Looked up from germline, CDR1 is LGHDT and CDR2 is YNNKEL (reference sequence). V was trimmed by 2 bases and J by 0 bases, leaving 7 bases between them. The CDR3 consists of 14 residues.

The rearrangement uses TRBV27 and TRBJ2-7, with D possibly matching TRBD2 (6 bases). The CDR3 is 17 residues long. Germline CDR1 MNHEY, CDR2 SMNVEV (reference sequence). The ends were cut back, 0 bases at V and 1 base at J, with 16 bases in the middle. The CDR3 DNA follows: TGTGCCAGCAGTTTATCATTCGGCGGGGTCCTTTCCTACGAGCAGTACTTC. Translated, it gives CASSLSFGGVLSYEQYF.